The 11 T cell receptor beta chains below all came from one sample that was sequenced in a study of graft-versus-host responses after intestinal transplantation. TCRdb keeps only in-frame clones here, not all; method: immunoSEQ multiplex PCR. The sample yields 9,000 to 10,000 clones, roughly 90% seen once. The starting material, graft tissue, was processed to release intraepithelial and lamina propria lymphocytes. The sample consisted of ileum tissue, taken around 740 days after intestinal transplantation. All receptors derive from a human patient who received an intestinal transplant, so some T cells may come from the graft donor.

The CDR3 sequence is CASSTGLRNYEQYF. The DNA of the CDR3 is TGTGCCAGCAGCACGGGACTCCGAAACTACGAGCAGTACTTC. The V gene is TRBV11-2, the J gene TRBJ2-7, with a weak D call TRBD2 (6 bases). Trimming stripped 5 bases from V and 3 bases from J, with 14 bases between. This CDR3 has 14 amino acids. Germline V lookup: CDR1 SGHAT, CDR2 FQNNGV.

The chain carries TRBV6-5 and TRBJ2-1; 12 bases align to TRBD2. CDR1 is MNHEY, CDR2 SVGAGI, per germline. V gave up 2 bases and J gave up 3 bases; unmatched junction bases: 2. The CDR3 totals 16 residues. CDR3 DNA sequence: TGTGCCAGCAGTTACCCGACTAGCGGGGGCTACAATGAGCAGTTCTTC. The encoded protein is CASSYPTSGGYNEQFF.

The chain carries TRBV9 and TRBJ1-1, with no clear D. The CDR3 covers 14 residues. V dropped 6 bases and J dropped 3 bases, with 15 bases sitting between them. Germline V gene sequence: CDR1 SGDLS, CDR2 YYNGEE. This chain's CDR3 is CASTGCAVDTEAFF. The CDR3 bases are TGTGCCAGCACCGGTTGCGCAGTTGACACTGAAGCTTTCTTT.

The chain uses TRBV18 and TRBJ2-6; possible D gene TRBD1, 6 bases. Germline CDR1 and CDR2: KGHSH and LQKENI. CDR3 size: 15 residues. V was clipped by 2 bases and J by 3 bases, with 8 bases between them. The CDR3 region has the DNA TGTGCCAGCTCACCAGGGGGCGTTGGGGCCAACGTCCTGACTTTC. It translates to CASSPGGVGANVLTF.

This clone was counted a single time. The chain couples TRBV7-2 to TRBJ1-1, with D hard to call. In germline, CDR1 is SGHTA, CDR2 FQGNSA. The CDR3 totals 14 residues. V lost 1 base and J 1 base, leaving 7 bases between the germline ends. CDR3 nucleotides: TGTGCCAGCAGCTTAGAGGGCCAGAACACTGAAGCTTTCTTT. Protein sequence: CASSLEGQNTEAFF.

The chain links TRBV19 to TRBJ2-7; 9 bases match TRBD1. Per the germline V gene, CDR1 is LNHDA and CDR2 is SQIVND (reference sequence). This CDR3 is built from 14 residues. The V segment lost 5 bases and the J segment 3 bases; nucleotides outside the gene matches: 5. In DNA form, the CDR3 reads TGTGCCAGTAGTCCACGGGACAGGGTCTACGAGCAGTACTTC. It translates to CASSPRDRVYEQYF.

The rearrangement links TRBV7-6 to TRBJ2-7; 9 bases match TRBD1. V was clipped by 0 bases and J by 6 bases; unmatched bases: 6. This CDR3 is built from 15 residues. CDR1 and CDR2 from the germline V gene are SGHVS and FNYEAQ. The CDR3 DNA reads TGTGCCAGCAGCTTAGCGCGACAGGGGGGGTCCGAGCAGTACTTC. Protein product: CASSLARQGGSEQYF.

The V and J genes are TRBV18 and TRBJ2-7, with TRBD2 matching over 8 bases. In germline, CDR1 is KGHSH, CDR2 LQKENI. V dropped 4 bases and J dropped 4; count of bases not matched to a gene: 6. The CDR3 contains 14 residues. The CDR3 DNA reads TGTGCCAGCTCACGACGGGAGGGCCGTTACGAGCAGTACTTC. This gives the protein CASSRREGRYEQYF. The variable domain in full, with the rest retrieved from reference TRBV18 and TRBJ2-7, is NAGVMQNPRHLVRRRGQEARLRCSPMKGHSHVYWYRQLPEEGLKFMVYLQKENIIDESGMPKERFSAEFPKEGPSILRIQQVVRGDSAAYFCASSRREGRYEQYFGPGTRLTVT.

The chain recombines TRBV11-2 with TRBJ2-7, with a weak D call TRBD1 (6 bases). This CDR3 has 15 residues. CDR1 and CDR2 (germline): SGHAT, FQNNGV. V shed 3 bases and J shed 6 bases, with 18 bases lying between them. The CDR3 loop is CASSFPAGAHGEQYF. CDR3 nucleotide sequence: TGTGCCAGCAGCTTTCCCGCAGGGGCGCACGGCGAGCAGTACTTC.

This sequence joins TRBV19 and TRBJ2-5; 13 bases fit TRBD2. This CDR3 region has 15 residues. With 8 bases clipped from V and 9 bases from J, the junction kept 12 bases outside the gene matches. Germline CDR1 reads LNHDA; CDR2 reads SQIVND (reference sequence). CDR3 coding DNA: TGTGCCAGTTCGAAAGGGGGACTAGCGGGGTTCCCCCAGTACTTC. Translating it yields CASSKGGLAGFPQYF.

The chain has TRBV9 and TRBJ1-2; tentatively, D is TRBD1 (6 bases). Germline V lookup: CDR1 SGDLS, CDR2 YYNGEE. The CDR3 totals 14 residues. Trimming shortened V by 4 bases and J by 8 bases, and 18 bases separated the two germline ends. The CDR3, as DNA: TGTGCCAGCAGCACACCCTTAGGGGGTGGGGGCTACACCTTC. This translates into CASSTPLGGGGYTF.